What follows describes a single T cell receptor beta chain. Its antigen is unidentified. This sample is part of a study of radiotherapy plus CTLA-4 blockade in lung cancer. Points from the study as a whole: In blood, TCR clones derived from the tumor expanded after radiotherapy plus ipilimumab. Reported findings show early blood T cell clone dynamics, with interferon-beta, best predicted response.

This table comes from immunoSEQ multiplex PCR, and its TCRdb copy is limited to in-frame clones, with some not included. This sample has approximately 85,000 clones, with approximately 86% found just once. This receptor was identified in a human donor with non-small cell lung cancer who had a partial response to radiotherapy plus ipilimumab. Sequenced material: peripheral blood, taken from a patient treated with radiotherapy plus ipilimumab.

The CDR3 bases are TGTGCCAGCAGCTTTCGAAAGACAGGGAGTGGAGAAAAACTGTTTTTT. It is translated as CASSFRKTGSGEKLFF. The chain has TRBV11-2 and TRBJ1-4; 7 bases match TRBD1. V trimming: 3 bases; J trimming: 8 bases; junction bases outside the gene matches: 12. Germline lookup yields CDR1 SGHAT and CDR2 FQNNGV. There are 16 residues in the CDR3.